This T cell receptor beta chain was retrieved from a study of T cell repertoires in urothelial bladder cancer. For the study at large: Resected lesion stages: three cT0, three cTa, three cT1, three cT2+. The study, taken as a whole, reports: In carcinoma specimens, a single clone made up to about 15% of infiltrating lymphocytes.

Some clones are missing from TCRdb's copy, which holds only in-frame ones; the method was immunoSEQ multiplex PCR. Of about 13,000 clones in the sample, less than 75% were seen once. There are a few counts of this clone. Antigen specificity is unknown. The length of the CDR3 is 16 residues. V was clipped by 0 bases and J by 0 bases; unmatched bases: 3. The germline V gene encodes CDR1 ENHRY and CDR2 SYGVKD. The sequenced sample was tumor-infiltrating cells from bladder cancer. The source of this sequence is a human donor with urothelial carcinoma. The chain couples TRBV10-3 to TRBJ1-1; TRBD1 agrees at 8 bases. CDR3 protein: CAISESKTGVNTEAFF. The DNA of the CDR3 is TGTGCCATCAGTGAGTCAAAGACAGGGGTGAACACTGAAGCTTTCTTT.